The 10 T cell receptor beta chains given below trace back to one sample, sequenced in a study of type 1 regulatory T cells. MiXCR was run by TCRdb on the reads, yielding one entry per CDR3 protein. The sample lists approximately 72,000 distinct CDR3 sequences, about 62% seen once, with 7% to 8.5% in the top ten. Their cognate antigens are unknown. Source material: cultured T cells, either the whole culture or a sorted T cell fraction (not recorded which). Subset of the sample: Tr1-enriched cell product generated in vitro against host alloantigens. The receptors originated from a human donor in good health.

The CDR3 loop reads CASSPHEYTGELFF. The CDR3 coding sequence is TGTGCCAGCAGTCCCCATGAGTACACCGGGGAGCTGTTTTTT. The rearrangement links TRBV12-3 or TRBV12-4 to TRBJ2-2; D is unresolved. The CDR3 is 14 residues long. Trimming shortened V by 5 bases and J by 3 bases, and 10 bases separated the two germline ends.

The chain combines TRBV5-1 with TRBJ2-3, with D uncertain. This CDR3 comprises 16 residues. The germline V and J ends were trimmed by 4 bases and 1 base, with 16 bases remaining between them. Germline CDR1 SGHRS, CDR2 YFSETQ. For the CDR3, the DNA is TGCGCCAGCAGCCTGGGCCTCCTCTGGGGCACAGATACGCAGTATTTT. Protein: CASSLGLLWGTDTQYF. Together with reference TRBV5-1 and TRBJ2-3, the CDR3 gives the full variable domain: KAGVTQTPRYLIKTRGQQVTLSCSPISGHRSVSWYQQTPGQGLQFLFEYFSETQRNKGNFPGRFSGRQFSNSRSEMNVSTLELGDSALYLCASSLGLLWGTDTQYFGPGTRLTVL.

The chain is built from TRBV12-3 or TRBV12-4 and TRBJ1-2, with 7 bases lining up with TRBD1. With 3 bases clipped from V and 5 bases from J, the junction kept 0 bases outside the gene matches. The CDR3 contains 12 residues. The CDR3 region is CASSLTGYGYTF. Here the CDR3 DNA reads TGTGCCAGCAGTTTGACAGGGTATGGCTACACCTTC.

The sample holds a few counts of this clonotype. This chain links TRBV18 with TRBJ2-3, with D unresolved. There are 13 residues in the CDR3. Per the germline V gene, CDR1 is KGHSH and CDR2 is LQKENI. The V gene lost 0 bases and the J gene lost 2 bases, with 3 bases spanning the gap. CDR3 sequence (DNA): TGTGCCAGCTCACCACCGACCACAGATACGCAGTATTTT. Its translation: CASSPPTTDTQYF.

This chain uses TRBV24-1 with TRBJ2-5; 13 positions agree with TRBD2. This CDR3 spans 19 amino acids. Germline V CDR1 and CDR2: KGHDR, SFDVKD. V shed 3 bases and J 5 bases; nucleotides not matched to a gene: 14. CDR3 sequence reads: CATSDTGLAGPTNVETQYF. The CDR3 DNA is TGTGCCACCAGTGATACGGGACTAGCGGGACCAACAAATGTGGAGACCCAGTACTTC.

The chain couples TRBV7-6 to TRBJ2-2, with TRBD2 identical over 11 bases. This CDR3 is 17 amino acids long. Germline CDR1 and CDR2: SGHVS and FNYEAQ. Trimming removed 5 bases from V and 7 bases from J; junction bases left unmatched: 12. The DNA of the CDR3 is TGTGCCAGCAGCCCAACTAGCGGGAGTTCTTACGGCGGGGAGCTGTTTTTT. Translation gives CASSPTSGSSYGGELFF.

The chain's CDR3 is CASQRDMQQPQHF. The CDR3 nucleotides are TGTGCCAGCCAAAGGGACATGCAACAGCCCCAGCATTTT. The V and J genes are TRBV19 and TRBJ1-5, with D possibly being TRBD1 (6 bases). CDR1 and CDR2 (germline): LNHDA, SQIVND (reference sequence). CDR3 length equals 13 residues. The germline V and J ends were trimmed by 9 bases and 7 bases, with 16 bases remaining between them.

The rearrangement links TRBV7-9 to TRBJ1-6; D uncertain. The CDR3 runs 14 residues. In germline, CDR1 is SEHNR, CDR2 FQNEAQ (reference sequence). The V gene lost 1 base and the J gene lost 7 bases, with 8 bases spanning the gap. CDR3 nucleotide sequence: TGTGCCAGCAGCTTAGAGGCCCAAAATTCACCCCTCCACTTT. Translation: CASSLEAQNSPLHF.

The chain combines TRBV5-6 with TRBJ2-3; no reliable D call. There are 13 residues in the CDR3. The germline V and J ends were trimmed by 4 bases and 0 bases, with 6 bases remaining between them. Germline CDR1 SGHDT, CDR2 YYEEEE. DNA of the CDR3: TGTGCCAGCAGCGCCTACAGCACAGATACGCAGTATTTT. It is translated as CASSAYSTDTQYF.

Here the CDR3 DNA reads TGCAGTGCTAGAGCGGGATTGGACCCCAATCAGCCCCAGCATTTT. Residues: CSARAGLDPNQPQHF. The gene calls are TRBV20-1 and TRBJ1-5; D ambiguous. V shed 1 base and J shed 3 bases, with 13 bases lying between them. From germline, CDR1 is DFQATT and CDR2 SNEGSKA (reference sequence). The CDR3 extends over 15 amino acids.